This T cell receptor beta chain was retrieved from a study of CD8 T cells in ankylosing spondylitis. Trimming removed 6 bases from V and 1 base from J, with 16 bases in between. CDR3 size: 16 residues. A note on this clonotype: Its specificity is not known.

The study's findings and limits: There were earlier reports of some motif variants in reactive arthritis synovial fluid and blood. The study identified a TCR beta motif of under ten highly homologous variants that appeared characteristic of ankylosing spondylitis blood.

TCRdb called the 5' RACE reads again in MiXCR, with one record for every CDR3 protein. Here the sample spans roughly 240,000 distinct CDR3 sequences, about 30% being singletons. The sample was blood, either unsorted or a sorted T cell fraction (not recorded which). The sequence derives from a male donor with ankylosing spondylitis or in good health (not recorded which). V is TRBV12-3 or TRBV12-4 and J is TRBJ1-3; the D is unclear. The CDR3 region is CASRVKGYSSGNTIYF. The DNA for the CDR3 is TGTGCCAGCAGGGTAAAAGGGTACTCGTCTGGAAACACCATATATTTT.